This T cell receptor (beta chain) is drawn from a study of cytomegalovirus exposure and HLA in healthy donors (dated by TCRdb to 2015 to 2018). Background for the entire study: In an earlier analysis of some 610 of the donors, under 300 Gb of sequence data and 117 million unique TCR beta sequences from 150 million to 200 million T cells were reported. To study patterns of TCR occurrence, a later analysis re-analyzed previously published TCR beta repertoires from more than 550 donors and added high-resolution HLA genotyping. A later genetic analysis used genome-wide SNP genotypes for 398 of the 666 donors, treating that subset as a discovery cohort. Typing coverage varied by locus: roughly 620-630 donors for A, B, C, DRB1 and DQB1; approximately 500 for DQA1; 600 to 610 for DPA1; around 490 for DPB1. The study aimed to test whether cataloging public T cell receptors could reveal signatures of past pathogen exposure. The study profiled the T cell repertoires of hundreds of subjects by immunosequencing and related them to cytomegalovirus serostatus. In addition to the first cohort of approximately 670 subjects, a separate validation cohort of under 150 different subjects was used. An earlier analysis of approximately 630 of the donors applied high-throughput TCR beta sequencing to assess whether each TCR beta V gene segment acted as functional or pseudogenic. On average, about 200,000 unique TCR beta nucleotide sequences were sequenced per donor among about 400 genotyped donors of the cohort, with roughly 19% of those sequences being non-productive. An early release that covered about 600 HLA-typed donors contained approximately 300 gigabases of sequencing data and 65 million to 100 million unique TCR sequences. The genetic ancestry cluster associated with self-reported Caucasian donors included about 81% of the approximately 430 genotyped donors. Every repertoire in the discovery cohort had been generated on one and the same sequencing platform. Five DR-DQ haplotypes were handled as single units for association and clustering because linkage in the cohort was strong. Class I and class II HLA loci were covered by the typing at four-digit resolution. Rather than using new phenotypic data, the later analysis identified candidate immune exposures from TCR beta sequences and from how often those sequences occurred across donors. High-throughput TCR immunosequencing, statistical association of individual TCRs with disease status, and machine learning were combined to predict cytomegalovirus infection status. Donor age, sex, ethnicity and CMV serostatus were compiled alongside the repertoire data. Beyond this particular receptor, the publication reports: A further reported finding was that TCR beta sequences accurately predicted the HLA-A and HLA-B alleles for most subjects in the first cohort. A cluster of highly shared sequence variants was judged likely to represent a technical artifact of the sequencing pipeline. Because some donors lacked HLA typing at each locus, the association tests relied only on the typed subset. Because counts were too low, some 17 rarely observed V segments, including chromosome 9 orphons, were left out of the earlier analysis of 587 of the donors. Only TCR beta chains were sequenced in this cohort, and the absence of alpha or paired-chain data limited detectable features. While some public TCRs were present in many individuals, most TCR sequences turned up only very rarely across donors. A later analysis found that HLA-associated TCR beta chains were more clonally expanded and had lower generation probabilities than equally common non-associated chains. Correlated functional status among segregating V segments might be attributable to linkage disequilibrium, but an unknown experimental factor could not be ruled out. A later genetic analysis reported fewer N-insertions in productive TCRs among donors in an Asian-associated ancestry cluster than the roughly 650-donor mean. In vitro tests confirmed that a few of the cytomegalovirus-associated TCR beta chains recognize cytomegalovirus antigens. At a false discovery rate of 0.05, a later analysis linked about 16,000 TCR beta sequences to specific HLA alleles. According to a later analysis, TCR association rates differed among HLA loci, with DRB1 alleles showing the most associated TCRs and HLA-C alleles showing the fewest. Broadly in line with IMGT annotations, most TCR beta V segments showed up in productive rearrangements about 90% or about 30% of the time in an earlier analysis of 450 to 750 of the donors. The authors suggested that the approach could potentially be generalized to other disease states and immunological phenotypes. In a later analysis, several top co-occurrence clusters were reported to appear linked to parvovirus B19, influenza, CMV and Epstein-Barr virus. The classifier was reported to diagnose cytomegalovirus status with high specificity and sensitivity in both the original and validation cohorts. Some IMGT-functional V segments, including TRBV6-2 and TRBV6-3, could not be distinguished by the 87-base-pair reads and were therefore excluded. The only immune exposure information available for the cohort was CMV serostatus. Strong co-occurrence of HLA alleles, especially DR and DQ, made assigning TCR associations to individual alleles difficult. The study listed 164 TCR beta chains as associated with cytomegalovirus. In a later analysis, most CMV-associated TCR beta chains were found to appear HLA-restricted, with HLA associations seemingly driven largely by CMV exposure. Presence/absence analyses assumed roughly uniform sequencing depth across donors, an assumption that may not hold. An association between a missense DCLRE1C variant and V-gene and J-gene trimming of TCR beta chains was found in a later genetic analysis and replicated in an independent cohort.

The cohort comprised fewer than 750 healthy bone marrow donors. Cohort members were all nominally healthy when sampled, although unrecorded immune exposures were likely present. The donor was CMV seropositive and was included in the group of 250 to 300 seropositive cohort members. Each donor provided a peripheral blood sample, and peripheral blood mononuclear cells were used for TCR beta sequencing. Genomic DNA extraction from the blood cell samples was performed with the Qiagen DNeasy Blood Extraction Kit. Library generation was performed with the immunoSEQ multiplex PCR assay. For the multiplex PCR, a mixture combining 60 forward primers for TCR Vbeta segments and 13 reverse primers for TCR Jbeta segments was used. The CDR3 region of rearranged TCR beta genes was amplified from genomic DNA with a multiplex PCR assay. The amplified TCR beta libraries were sequenced on the Illumina HiSeq System as 87-base-pair reads. The original methods were these. A later analysis counted about 82 million unique TCR beta chains across the 650 to 700 repertoires, and about 10 million of these chains were shared by at least two donors. Raw reads were error-corrected and collapsed into unique sequences with a nearest-neighbor algorithm that merged closely related sequences to remove PCR and sequencing errors. CDR3 sequences were aligned to IMGT reference sequences to assign V, D and J gene segments. For a sequence to be retained, a match of at least six nucleotides was required to both a V gene segment and a J gene segment. Rearrangements were classified as productive when the CDR3 lacked stop codons and remained in frame with V and J, and all other rearrangements were classified as non-productive. CDR3 was defined by IMGT convention, running from the second conserved V-encoded cysteine to the conserved J-encoded phenylalanine. The earlier analysis of 500 to 750 of the donors excluded any sequence lacking an unambiguous match to a single V gene segment. An earlier analysis of a few hundred of the donors called V segments functional above 56.7% productive rearrangements and segregating when the between-donor standard deviation exceeded 5%. A statistical classification framework was built for diagnosing cytomegalovirus status from the catalog of TCR beta chain sequences. V and J gene assignment, in a later analysis, came from comparing TCR nucleotide sequences with IMGT/GENE-DB human TR gene sequences. Using the TCRdist pipeline, a later analysis assigned CDR3 sequences along with most-parsimonious VDJ recombination scenarios. In a later analysis, every TCR beta chain was defined by the combination of its CDR3 amino acid sequence and its V-gene family, and reads without a unique V-gene family were dropped. To address suspected cross-contamination and a sequencing artifact, a later analysis removed a few hundred highly shared, low-generation-probability nucleotide sequences. In a later analysis, a clonal expansion index for each public chain was calculated from normalized within-repertoire ranks of inferred template counts. A later analysis computed generation probabilities with a VDJ recombination model fitted to out-of-frame rearrangements, and checked the results against IGoR. A later analysis scored TCR-TCR, TCR-HLA and TCR-CMV co-occurrence with hypergeometric tests, applying a repertoire-size bias correction to TCR pairs. In a later analysis, false discovery rates were estimated by permuting HLA or CMV assignments 20 times. In a later analysis, co-occurring TCRs were grouped using DBSCAN, with TCRdist sequence similarity added in when clustering inside HLA-allele-positive subsets. For co-occurrence clustering, repertoires with fewer than 30,000 or more than 120,000 public chains were excluded, along with five repertoires with anomalous nucleotide sharing. TCRdb's version of the immuneACCESS table is confined to in-frame rearrangements and falls short of the full clone set. An unresolved V gene accounts for under half of the shortfall where checked; the remainder is of unknown origin. From that table come the V and J calls and clone size; the DNA was used to work out D and trimming. In all, the sample holds under 150,000 clones, and 75% to 90% of those were seen once. About 7.5% of the sample goes to the ten largest clones.

V is cut back by 4 bases and J by 3 bases, with 7 bases in the junction unmatched. Spanning cysteine to phenylalanine, the CDR3 consists of 15 amino acids. Only the CDR3 DNA is retained, 45 bases long and in frame from the first base. In the germline V gene, CDR1 corresponds to SGDLS and CDR2 to YYNGEE. This clone has just one count. This clone's antigen is unknown. Base qualities are not provided; no much larger clone lies one nucleotide away. The chain employs TRBV9 and TRBJ1-1, and 9 bases in between align with TRBD1. Input material: PBMCs. The TCR originated in a woman between 45 and 60 years old in good health and CMV-seropositive. The DNA reads TGTGCCAGCAGCCACTCGGGACAGGGTTACACTGAAGCTTTCTTT. This gives the protein CASSHSGQGYTEAFF.